The subject of this entry is one T cell receptor (beta chain). Antigen specificity is unknown. This may be a read error, as it is one base from a much larger clone. This sample is drawn from a study of blood T cells in healthy people across ages. Regarding the study as a whole: It was held that the diversity estimates obtained from one million T cells were underestimates.

Ranging in age from about 6 to 95, the donors were healthy Caucasian individuals from Russia. Primed by a sample-barcoded 5' primer and a J-beta primer mix, a second PCR proceeded for 7 to 11 cycles. TCRdb processed the 5' RACE reads anew with MiXCR; each CDR3 protein has one entry. The table lists fewer than 1.5 million distinct CDR3 sequences, around two fifths of them singletons. The CDR3 extends over 12 amino acids. Germline V gene data show CDR1 as SGHTA and CDR2 as FQGNSA. With V trimmed by 5 bases and J by 12 bases, 6 bases remained unmatched. The chain employs TRBV7-2 and TRBJ2-7; 11 nucleotides line up with TRBD2. Sequenced input: blood. The TCR sequence derives from a woman younger than 30 in good health. For the CDR3, the DNA is TGTACCAGCAGCCCTCTAGCGGGAGGACGGTACTTC. Protein product: CTSSPLAGGRYF.